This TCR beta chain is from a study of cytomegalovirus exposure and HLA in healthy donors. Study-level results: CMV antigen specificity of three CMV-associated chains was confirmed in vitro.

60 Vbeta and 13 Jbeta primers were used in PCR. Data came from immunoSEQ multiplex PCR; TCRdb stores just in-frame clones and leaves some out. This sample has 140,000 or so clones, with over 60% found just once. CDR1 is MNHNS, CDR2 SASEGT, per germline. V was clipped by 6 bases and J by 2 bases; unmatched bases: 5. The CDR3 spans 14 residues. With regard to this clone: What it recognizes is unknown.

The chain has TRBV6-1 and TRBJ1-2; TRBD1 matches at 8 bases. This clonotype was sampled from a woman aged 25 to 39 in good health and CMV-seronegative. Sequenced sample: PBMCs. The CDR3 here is CASRVTGGNYGYTF. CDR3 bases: TGTGCCAGCAGAGTAACAGGGGGGAACTATGGCTACACCTTC.